This T cell receptor (beta chain) was identified during a study of technical replicates of blood from several donors. V dropped 6 bases and J dropped 1; count of bases not matched to a gene: 9. The CDR3 totals 16 residues. The germline V gene encodes CDR1 LNHDA and CDR2 SQIVND (reference sequence). Data came from immunoSEQ multiplex PCR; TCRdb stores just in-frame clones and leaves some out. The table shows around 65,000 clones, with 70% to 90% occurring only once. This TCR derives from a human donor in good health. Some clones in this sample may be carry-over from other donors' samples. The source material was PBMCs. The chain couples TRBV19 to TRBJ1-1; TRBD1 agrees at 9 bases. The CDR3 region is CASRDKQGAKNTEAFF. Written as DNA, the CDR3 is TGTGCCAGTAGGGACAAACAGGGGGCGAAGAACACTGAAGCTTTCTTT.